The next 24 T cell receptor beta chains were all read from a single sample in a study of T-cell reconstitution after alpha-beta-depleted transplantation in children. The TCRbeta library was prepared with unique molecular identifiers. One entry per CDR3 protein results from TCRdb running MiXCR on the PCR reads. This sample has 250,000 to 350,000 distinct CDR3 sequences, with about a tenth found just once. The specimen was PBMCs from the stem cell graft donor, collected from the stem cell graft. These receptors came from a human donor who donated a stem cell graft to a child with SCID.

In DNA, the CDR3 is TGTGCCAGCAGTTACTCGGGACAGGGCACCTACAATGAGCAGTTCTTC. It translates to CASSYSGQGTYNEQFF. The chain uses TRBV6-5 and TRBJ2-1, with TRBD1 matching over 9 bases. The CDR3 sequence is 16 residues long. V trimming: 0 bases; J trimming: 2 bases; junction bases outside the gene matches: 2. Germline CDR1 is MNHEY and CDR2 is SVGAGI.

This clonotype was counted between two and nine times. The rearrangement links TRBV7-7 to TRBJ2-5, with TRBD2 matching over 7 bases. The CDR3 is made up of 16 amino acids. Germline CDR1 and CDR2: SSHAT and FNYEAQ (reference sequence). The ends lost 2 bases at V and 1 base at J; junction bases unmatched: 7. The CDR3 protein is CASSLFRGGPQETQYF. DNA for the CDR3: TGTGCCAGCAGCTTATTTCGCGGGGGTCCCCAAGAGACCCAGTACTTC. Full variable domain (rest looked up from reference TRBV7-7 and TRBJ2-5): GAGVSQSPRYKVTKRGQDVTLRCDPISSHATLYWYQQALGQGPEFLTYFNYEAQPDKSGLPSDRFSAERPEGSISTLTIQRTEQRDSAMYRCASSLFRGGPQETQYFGPGTRLLVL.

V and J are TRBV27 and TRBJ2-3; possible D gene TRBD1, 6 bases. Trimming took off 6 bases at V and 6 bases at J, with 16 bases between the two ends. Germline lookup yields CDR1 MNHEY and CDR2 SMNVEV (reference sequence). This CDR3 comprises 14 residues. CDR3 amino acids: CASSVWQGSDTQYF. For the CDR3, the DNA is TGTGCCAGCAGCGTCTGGCAGGGGAGCGATACGCAGTATTTT.

The rearrangement links TRBV5-1 to TRBJ1-6, with 8 nucleotides matching TRBD1. CDR3 size: 14 residues. The V gene end was trimmed by 3 bases and the J gene end by 10 bases; junction bases not matched to a gene: 6. The germline V gene has CDR1 SGHRS and CDR2 YFSETQ. The DNA for the CDR3 is TGCGCCAGCAGCTCGACAGGGGTTGACTCACCCCTCCACTTT. It translates to CASSSTGVDSPLHF.

This clonotype was seen many times. This chain uses TRBV2 with TRBJ2-5; D unresolved. V was trimmed by 0 bases and J by 5 bases, leaving 13 bases between them. Germline lookup yields CDR1 SNHLY and CDR2 FYNNEI. The CDR3 runs to 15 residues. This CDR3 is CASSEAPLASETQYF. Here the CDR3 DNA reads TGTGCCAGCAGTGAAGCTCCCTTAGCAAGCGAGACCCAGTACTTC.

The chain links TRBV7-8 to TRBJ1-5; the match to TRBD1 covers 7 bases. This CDR3 comprises 16 residues. The V segment lost 1 base and the J segment 1 base; nucleotides outside the gene matches: 4. In germline, CDR1 is SGHVS, CDR2 FQNEAQ. The CDR3 bases are TGTGCCAGCAGCTTAGAGGCAGGGGGAAGCAATCAGCCCCAGCATTTT. This sequence encodes CASSLEAGGSNQPQHF.

This clonotype has just one count. This rearrangement joins TRBV7-9 to TRBJ2-4; TRBD1 might be the D (5 bases). The CDR3 has 14 amino acids. The V and J ends lost 4 bases and 8 bases respectively, with 15 bases between them. The germline CDR1 and CDR2 sequences are SEHNR and FQNEAQ (reference sequence). In DNA form, the CDR3 reads TGTGCCAGCAGCTCCTCAGGGCCCCCGGACATTCAGTACTTC. This translates into CASSSSGPPDIQYF.

This clonotype has a handful of counts. The chain recombines TRBV29-1 with TRBJ2-1; D may match TRBD1 or TRBD2 (5 bases each). Looked up from germline, CDR1 is SQVTM and CDR2 is ANQGSEA. This CDR3 is built from 12 residues. The germline V and J ends were trimmed by 4 bases and 4 bases, with 8 bases remaining between them. In DNA, the CDR3 is TGCAGCGTTGGTGAGGGGTACAATGAGCAGTTCTTC. Its translation is CSVGEGYNEQFF.

This clonotype was seen only a few times. The rearrangement joins TRBV7-8 to TRBJ1-6; D remains unclear. CDR1 and CDR2 (germline): SGHVS, FQNEAQ. The CDR3 covers 16 residues. The V and J ends lost 5 bases and 6 bases respectively, with 17 bases between them. CDR3 in DNA: TGTGCCAGCAGCCACGAAAGTCAGCCCTCTAATTCACCCCTCCACTTT. This codes for CASSHESQPSNSPLHF.

This rearrangement joins TRBV6-1 to TRBJ1-5, with D perhaps matching TRBD1 (6 bases). V was shortened by 6 bases and J by 2 bases, with 11 bases between the two germline ends. The CDR3 covers 14 residues. Germline V gene data show CDR1 as MNHNS and CDR2 as SASEGT. CDR3 loop: CASREQGGNQPQHF. In nucleotides, the CDR3 is TGTGCCAGCAGAGAACAGGGAGGCAATCAGCCCCAGCATTTT.

This clonotype was recorded many times. The chain joins TRBV12-3 or TRBV12-4 to TRBJ2-5; D is unclear. V lost 6 bases and J lost 7, with 21 bases in between. CDR3 size: 15 residues. This CDR3 is CASSHLTVTMGTQYF. CDR3 nucleotide sequence: TGTGCCAGCAGCCACCTGACCGTTACAATGGGGACCCAGTACTTC.

This chain links TRBV7-9 with TRBJ2-1, with 7 positions matching TRBD2. Trimming removed 5 bases from V and 6 bases from J; junction bases left unmatched: 10. CDR3 size: 15 residues. Germline V gene data show CDR1 as SEHNR and CDR2 as FQNEAQ (reference sequence). The CDR3 loop is CASSKNPSSGNEQFF. CDR3 nucleotide sequence: TGTGCCAGCAGCAAAAATCCGTCTAGCGGCAATGAGCAGTTCTTC.

There are a few counts of this clonotype. The V call is TRBV29-1, the J call TRBJ1-4; 8 bases map to TRBD1. This CDR3 spans 14 amino acids. Germline V lookup: CDR1 SQVTM, CDR2 ANQGSEA. The CDR3 coding sequence is TGCAACGCCGGACAGGGTGCAACTAATGAAAAACTGTTTTTT. As protein: CNAGQGATNEKLFF.

The chain joins TRBV20-1 to TRBJ2-7, with D possibly matching TRBD1 (5 bases). This CDR3 has 14 residues. Germline-derived CDR1 and CDR2 are DFQATT and SNEGSKA (reference sequence). Trimming cost V 3 bases and J 0 bases, with 12 bases left between them. Written as DNA, the CDR3 is TGCAGTGCTAGGCGGACACGGACCTCCTACGAGCAGTACTTC. Its protein is CSARRTRTSYEQYF.

This clonotype was counted between two and nine times. The gene calls are TRBV5-1 and TRBJ2-7, with 7 bases that match TRBD1. The CDR3 has 17 amino acids. CDR1 is SGHRS, CDR2 YFSETQ, per germline. With V trimmed by 1 base and J by 5 bases, 15 bases remained unmatched. As DNA, the CDR3 is TGCGCCAGCAGCTTGCGACGTAGAGACAGGGAGCAGGACGAGCAGTACTTC. Translated: CASSLRRRDREQDEQYF.

The chain joins TRBV12-3 or TRBV12-4 to TRBJ1-2; 11 nucleotides line up with TRBD1. The trim removed 2 bases at V and 6 bases at J, leaving 2 bases unmatched. The CDR3 loop spans 14 amino acids. CDR3: CASSLRGQGDGYTF. The DNA of the CDR3 is TGTGCCAGCAGTTTAAGGGGACAGGGGGATGGCTACACCTTC.

This clonotype was observed a handful of times. This chain connects TRBV20-1 to TRBJ1-2; D unclear. This CDR3 is built from 13 residues. Germline V lookup: CDR1 DFQATT, CDR2 SNEGSKA (reference sequence). The V end lost 0 bases, the J end lost 12 bases, and 17 bases lay between the germline ends. The CDR3 reads CSARDNRVLSDTF. The CDR3 nucleotides are TGCAGTGCTAGAGATAATCGCGTCCTCTCGGACACCTTC.

This clonotype was counted ten times or more. This chain uses TRBV5-1 with TRBJ2-3; 10 bases align to TRBD2. CDR3 length equals 16 residues. The V segment lost 4 bases and the J segment 2 bases; nucleotides outside the gene matches: 7. Germline lookup yields CDR1 SGHRS and CDR2 YFSETQ. The CDR3 DNA reads TGCGCCAGCAGCGGGGGCAGCGGGGGGGCCACAGATACGCAGTATTTT. It specifies CASSGGSGGATDTQYF. Full variable domain (missing parts from reference TRBV5-1 and TRBJ2-3): KAGVTQTPRYLIKTRGQQVTLSCSPISGHRSVSWYQQTPGQGLQFLFEYFSETQRNKGNFPGRFSGRQFSNSRSEMNVSTLELGDSALYLCASSGGSGGATDTQYFGPGTRLTVL.

This chain connects TRBV5-5 to TRBJ2-2; D is unresolved. Germline CDR1 reads SGHKS; CDR2 reads YYEKEE (reference sequence). The germline V and J ends were trimmed by 9 bases and 0 bases, with 15 bases remaining between them. The CDR3 totals 15 residues. The CDR3 DNA reads TGTGCCATGAGCTTTGGGCACGCGAACACCGGGGAGCTGTTTTTT. It specifies CAMSFGHANTGELFF.

The table lists this clonotype with a few counts. The chain has TRBV29-1 and TRBJ2-7; a weak D match, TRBD2 (5 bases). Trimming removed 4 bases from V and 3 bases from J, with 7 bases in between. This CDR3 is built from 11 residues. The germline CDR1 and CDR2 sequences are SQVTM and ANQGSEA. This CDR3 is CSVGGSYEQYF. CDR3 in DNA: TGCAGCGTTGGAGGGAGCTACGAGCAGTACTTC.

For this clonotype: This sequence may be a read error, since a much larger clone differs from it by one base. The CDR3: CASSPPVARELFF. The CDR3 DNA follows: TGTGCCAGCAGCCCCCCGGTGGCAAGGGAGCTGTTTTTT. The chain has TRBV2 and TRBJ2-2; D is unclear. The CDR3 totals 13 residues. Trimming pared 6 bases from V and 9 bases from J, leaving 14 bases between. Looked up from germline, CDR1 is SNHLY and CDR2 is FYNNEI.

This clonotype was counted ten times or more. V and J are TRBV5-6 and TRBJ2-5; possible D gene TRBD2, 6 bases. This CDR3 has 15 residues. Germline CDR1 SGHDT, CDR2 YYEEEE. V dropped 4 bases and J dropped 1 base, with 14 bases sitting between them. The CDR3 DNA sequence: TGTGCCAGCAGCCTCCTCGGGCGGGGCCAAGAGACCCAGTACTTC. Its translation: CASSLLGRGQETQYF.

This chain connects TRBV7-3 to TRBJ2-3; 9 nucleotides match TRBD2. V lost 2 bases to trimming and J lost 4 bases; unmatched junction nucleotides: 4. The CDR3 covers 15 residues. Per germline, CDR1 SGHTA and CDR2 FQGTGA. CDR3 amino acids: CASSLGGGVPDTQYF. Written as DNA, the CDR3 is TGTGCCAGCAGCTTAGGCGGGGGGGTCCCAGATACGCAGTATTTT.

The chain recombines TRBV18 with TRBJ1-5; D gene ambiguous. The CDR3 length is 14 residues. Germline V gives CDR1 KGHSH, CDR2 LQKENI. Deletions cut 8 bases from V and 1 base from J, with 12 bases between. In DNA form, the CDR3 reads TGTGCCAGCGGCGGTTCGGGGAGCAATCAGCCCCAGCATTTT. Translating gives CASGGSGSNQPQHF.